Below, 13 T cell receptor beta chains from the same sample are listed, as sequenced in a study of blood T cell repertoires in COVID-19. This table comes from immunoSEQ multiplex PCR, and its TCRdb copy is limited to in-frame clones, with some not included. The sample shows some 190,000 clones, about 85% of them seen only once. Material for sequencing was peripheral blood. The receptors here all came from a man older than 75 with COVID-19, enrolled during active disease.

V usage is TRBV6-5 and J usage is TRBJ1-2, with unresolved D. The V gene's germline CDR1 is MNHEY and CDR2 SVGAGI. Trimming pared 0 bases from V and 3 bases from J, leaving 8 bases between. The CDR3 is made up of 14 amino acids. The CDR3 nucleotides read TGTGCCAGCAGTTACTCGATCCGGGACTATGGCTACACCTTC. Its translation: CASSYSIRDYGYTF.

This chain joins TRBV6-4 and TRBJ2-2; D is unclear. Germline CDR1 and CDR2: MRHNA and SNTAGT. The CDR3 has 13 residues. Between the trimmed V and J ends, which lost 6 bases and 7 bases, there was a span of 12 bases. The CDR3 DNA follows: TGTGCCAGCAGCCAGACTCCGGGCGGGGAGCTGTTTTTT. Protein: CASSQTPGGELFF.

The chain is built from TRBV5-1 and TRBJ2-1, with 10 bases that match TRBD1. V was pared by 3 bases and J by 8 bases, with 8 bases of the junction left unmatched. The CDR3 consists of 15 residues. Germline V lookup: CDR1 SGHRS, CDR2 YFSETQ. The CDR3 loop is CASSSGQGVFDEQFF. As DNA, the CDR3 is TGCGCCAGCAGCTCAGGACAGGGGGTATTCGATGAGCAGTTCTTC.

The chain couples TRBV7-3 to TRBJ2-6, with D maybe TRBD1 (5 bases). CDR3 size: 14 residues. Germline CDR1 and CDR2: SGHTA and FQGTGA. V lost 5 bases to trimming and J lost 4 bases, with 9 bases between them. The CDR3, as DNA: TGTGCCAGCAGCCCAGGGTTCGGGGCCAACGTCCTGACTTTC. As protein: CASSPGFGANVLTF.

The V and J genes are TRBV12-3 or TRBV12-4 and TRBJ1-2; D is possibly TRBD1 (5 bases). The V end was cut by 1 base, the J end by 6 bases, with 9 bases between. This CDR3 has 13 residues. CDR3 coding DNA: TGTGCCAGCAGTTTAGTCCCAGGGCATGGCTACACCTTC. Its protein product is CASSLVPGHGYTF.

J is TRBJ2-5 and V is TRBV10-1; TRBD2 matches at 11 bases. Germline V CDR1 and CDR2: WNHNN, SYGVQD (reference sequence). Losses at the gene ends were 7 bases for V and 5 bases for J; bases not matched to a gene: 9. The CDR3 loop spans 15 amino acids. This chain's CDR3 is CASNLSGGAGETQYF. The CDR3 bases are TGCGCCAGCAACCTTAGCGGGGGGGCCGGGGAGACCCAGTACTTC.

The genes are TRBV9 and TRBJ1-6; D possibly corresponds to TRBD1 (5 bases). CDR1 SGDLS and CDR2 YYNGEE come from the germline V gene. V lost 3 bases and J 0 bases, leaving 10 bases between the germline ends. There are 16 residues in the CDR3. The CDR3: CASSGAGGSYNSPLHF. Here the CDR3 DNA reads TGTGCCAGCAGCGGAGCGGGGGGCTCCTATAATTCACCCCTCCACTTT. Based on the CDR3 plus reference TRBV9 and TRBJ1-6, the full variable domain is DSGVTQTPKHLITATGQRVTLRCSPRSGDLSVYWYQQSLDQGLQFLIQYYNGEERAKGNILERFSAQQFPDLHSELNLSSLELGDSALYFCASSGAGGSYNSPLHFGNGTRLTVT.

This chain joins TRBV5-4 and TRBJ1-3; TRBD1 aligns across 7 bases. Germline assignment: CDR1 SGHNT and CDR2 YYREEE (reference sequence). This CDR3 comprises 15 residues. With 6 bases clipped from V and 0 bases from J, the junction kept 6 bases outside the gene matches. The CDR3 DNA sequence: TGTGCCAGCACCCCGTCAGGGGGCTCTGGAAACACCATATATTTT. Translation gives CASTPSGGSGNTIYF. The whole variable domain, filled in from reference TRBV5-4 and TRBJ1-3, reads ETGVTQSPTHLIKTRGQQVTLRCSSQSGHNTVSWYQQALGQGPQFIFQYYREEENGRGNFPPRFSGLQFPNYSSELNVNALELDDSALYLCASTPSGGSGNTIYFGEGSWLTVV.

The chain carries TRBV6-5 and TRBJ1-2; D uncertain. The CDR3 has 14 residues. Germline CDR1 MNHEY, CDR2 SVGAGI. The germline V and J ends were trimmed by 0 bases and 4 bases, with 9 bases remaining between them. The CDR3 protein is CASSYSLRSYGYTF. In nucleotides, the CDR3 is TGTGCCAGCAGTTACTCGTTACGGTCCTATGGCTACACCTTC.

This rearrangement joins TRBV10-3 to TRBJ2-1; a possible D gene is TRBD1 (8 bases). Trimming shortened V by 4 bases and J by 4 bases, and 14 bases separated the two germline ends. The CDR3 has 15 residues. Germline V gene data show CDR1 as ENHRY and CDR2 as SYGVKD. CDR3 sequence (DNA): TGTGCCATCAGTGGGGGGGGACAGGCGTACAATGAGCAGTTCTTC. This codes for CAISGGGQAYNEQFF.

V usage is TRBV19 and J usage is TRBJ1-3; D might be TRBD1 (5 bases). The CDR3 runs to 15 residues. V was trimmed by 4 bases and J by 0 bases, leaving 10 bases between them. Germline CDR1 LNHDA, CDR2 SQIVND (reference sequence). CDR3: CASSTRQFSGNTIYF. Written as DNA, the CDR3 is TGTGCCAGTAGTACAAGACAGTTCTCTGGAAACACCATATATTTT.

This chain joins TRBV20-1 and TRBJ1-2; possibly TRBD1 for D (6 bases). Germline values: CDR1 DFQATT, CDR2 SNEGSKA (reference sequence). V was clipped by 4 bases and J by 7 bases, with 10 bases between them. The CDR3 spans 11 residues. In nucleotides, the CDR3 is TGCAGTGCTAACAGGGCTTCTGGCTACACCTTC. Its protein product is CSANRASGYTF.

The chain couples TRBV18 to TRBJ1-6; no definite D call. From germline, CDR1 is KGHSH and CDR2 LQKENI. Trimming shortened V by 3 bases and J by 13 bases, and 16 bases separated the two germline ends. This CDR3 spans 14 amino acids. CDR3: CASSPRHPPVPLHF. The CDR3 nucleotides read TGTGCCAGCTCACCTCGACATCCACCGGTCCCCCTCCACTTT.